This TCR beta chain was recorded in a study of regulatory T cells in long-lasting Graves disease. Study-wide context: Patients newly diagnosed with Graves' had been on antithyroid drugs for under 3 months. Overall study results and limits: TCR diversity was lower in persistent than newly diagnosed Graves' disease. Among the persistent patients, some 2,900 public clonotypes were shared, more than the 850 to 1,000 shared among new patients.

Specified time point: newly diagnosed GD, antithyroid drugs for less than 3 months. RNA extracted from PBMCs served as the sequencing template. For TCR beta, libraries came from iRepertoire HTBI primers and Arm-PCR of CDR3 regions. MiXCR was run by TCRdb on the multiplex PCR reads, yielding one entry per CDR3 protein. The repertoire holds roughly 610,000 distinct CDR3 sequences, with around 17% as singletons. The CDR3 extends over 13 amino acids. J lost 7 bases, V lost 1 base, and 3 bases had no gene match. Per the germline V gene, CDR1 is LGHNA and CDR2 is YNFKEQ. On this clonotype itself: Its matching antigen is unknown.

This sample was also put to use in a study of T cells in Graves' hyperthyroidism and ophthalmopathy. That work adds: Blood shared most expanded thyroid clonotypes above 0.001.

The sequencing used peripheral blood mononuclear cells (PBMCs), collected at new diagnosis, from a patient treated with antithyroid drugs. The chain is built from TRBV4-2 and TRBJ2-5, with TRBD2 identical over 7 bases. The receptor was isolated from a woman aged 25 to 39 with Graves disease. This chain's CDR3 is CASSQGSGVTQYF. The CDR3 DNA is TGTGCCAGCAGCCAAGGGAGCGGGGTGACCCAGTACTTC.